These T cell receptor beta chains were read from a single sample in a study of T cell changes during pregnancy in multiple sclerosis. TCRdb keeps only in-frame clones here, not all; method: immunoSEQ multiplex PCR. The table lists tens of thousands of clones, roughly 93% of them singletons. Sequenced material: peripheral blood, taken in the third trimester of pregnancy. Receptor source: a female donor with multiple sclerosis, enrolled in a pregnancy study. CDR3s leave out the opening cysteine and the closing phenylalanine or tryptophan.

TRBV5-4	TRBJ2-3	ASSLLAGVPGNTQY
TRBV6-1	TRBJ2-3	ATLERAGDTQY
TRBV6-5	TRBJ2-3	ASSFSAGGLVDTQY
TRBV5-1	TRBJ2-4	ASSFRQGRNIQY
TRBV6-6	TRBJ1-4	ASSTQEGPNEKLF
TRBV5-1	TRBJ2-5	ASSLWYYEETQY
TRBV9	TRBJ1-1	ASSVGDRAEAF
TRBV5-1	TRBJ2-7	ASKAGGTSYEQY
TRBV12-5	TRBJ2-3	ASGSVLIRQGADTQY
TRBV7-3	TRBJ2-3	ASSFSGSTDTQY
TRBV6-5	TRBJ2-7	ASTDRYYEQY
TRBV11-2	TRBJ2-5	ASSSPGGRETQY
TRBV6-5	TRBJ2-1	ASRTGGAYNEQF
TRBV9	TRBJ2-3	ASSVRAAPTDTQY
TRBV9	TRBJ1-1	ASSPRGGGHTEAF
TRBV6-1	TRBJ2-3	ASSETGGASDTQY
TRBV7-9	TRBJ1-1	ASSQEDAAEAF
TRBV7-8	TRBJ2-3	ASSLGTVSTDTQY
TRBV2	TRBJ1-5	ASHGGVGNQPQH
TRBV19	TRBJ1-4	ASSMGRPSGLLELF
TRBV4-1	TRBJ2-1	ASSLTLAGASYNEQF
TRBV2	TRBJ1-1	ASSATGWSTEAF